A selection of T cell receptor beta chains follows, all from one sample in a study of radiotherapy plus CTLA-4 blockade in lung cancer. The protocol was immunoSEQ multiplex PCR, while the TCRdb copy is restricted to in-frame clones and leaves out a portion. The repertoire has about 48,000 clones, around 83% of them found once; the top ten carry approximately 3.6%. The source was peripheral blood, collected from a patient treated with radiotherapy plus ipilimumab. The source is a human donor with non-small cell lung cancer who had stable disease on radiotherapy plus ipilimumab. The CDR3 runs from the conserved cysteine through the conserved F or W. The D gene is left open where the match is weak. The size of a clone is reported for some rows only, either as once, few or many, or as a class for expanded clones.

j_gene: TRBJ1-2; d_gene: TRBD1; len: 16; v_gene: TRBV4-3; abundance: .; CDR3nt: TGCGCCAGCAGCCAAGATGAAGGGACAGGGCACTATGGCTACACCTTC; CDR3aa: CASSQDEGTGHYGYTF
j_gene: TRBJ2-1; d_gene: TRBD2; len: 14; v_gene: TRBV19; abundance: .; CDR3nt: TGTGCCACCTCGGGACTAGCAATCCCCAATGAGCAGTTCTTC; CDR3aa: CATSGLAIPNEQFF
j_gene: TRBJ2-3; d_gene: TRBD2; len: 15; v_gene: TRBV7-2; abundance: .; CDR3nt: TGTGCCAGCAGCCCCGCGGGAGTTAGCACAGATACGCAGTATTTT; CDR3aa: CASSPAGVSTDTQYF
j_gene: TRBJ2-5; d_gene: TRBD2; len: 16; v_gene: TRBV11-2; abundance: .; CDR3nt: TGTGCCAGCAGCTTAGTGTGGACTAGCGGGAGGGAGACCCAGTACTTC; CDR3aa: CASSLVWTSGRETQYF
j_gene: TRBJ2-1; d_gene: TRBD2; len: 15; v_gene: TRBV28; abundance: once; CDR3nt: TGTGCCAGCGGTAAAGGACTAGTGGGAGTCGGTGAGCAGTTCTTC; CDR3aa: CASGKGLVGVGEQFF
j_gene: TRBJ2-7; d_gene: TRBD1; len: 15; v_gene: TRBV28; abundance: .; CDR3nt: TGTGCCAGCAGTTTAGAGGGACAGGGGGCCGTCGAGCAGTACTTC; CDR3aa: CASSLEGQGAVEQYF
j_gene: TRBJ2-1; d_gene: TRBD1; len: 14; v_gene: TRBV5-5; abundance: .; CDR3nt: TGTGCCAGCAGCCGAGACAGGGCCTACAATGAGCAGTTCTTC; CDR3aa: CASSRDRAYNEQFF
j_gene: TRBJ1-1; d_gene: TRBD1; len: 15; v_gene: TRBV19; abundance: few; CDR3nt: TGTGCCAGTAGTACTGGGACAGGGGGAATAACTGAAGCTTTCTTT; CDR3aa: CASSTGTGGITEAFF
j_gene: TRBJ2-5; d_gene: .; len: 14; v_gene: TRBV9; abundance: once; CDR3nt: TGTGCCAGCAGCCCTCGGGAGAGGCAAGAGACCCAGTACTTC; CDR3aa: CASSPRERQETQYF
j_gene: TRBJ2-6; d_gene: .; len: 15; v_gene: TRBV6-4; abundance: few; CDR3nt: TGTGCCAGCAGTCCCAGGGAATCTGGGGCCAACGTCCTGACTTTC; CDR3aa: CASSPRESGANVLTF
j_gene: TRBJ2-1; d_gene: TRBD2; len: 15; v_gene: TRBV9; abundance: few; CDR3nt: TGTGCCAGCACTGCGGGGGTAGCCTTCTACAATGAGCAGTTCTTC; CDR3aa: CASTAGVAFYNEQFF
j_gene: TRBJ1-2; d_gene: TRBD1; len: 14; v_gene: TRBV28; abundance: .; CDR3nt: TGTGCCAGCAGCCCTCGGACAGGGGGCAGAGGCTACACCTTC; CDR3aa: CASSPRTGGRGYTF
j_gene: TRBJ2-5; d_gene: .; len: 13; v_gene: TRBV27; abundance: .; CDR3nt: TGTGCCAGCAGACCCGACAGCCAAGAGACCCAGTACTTC; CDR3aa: CASRPDSQETQYF
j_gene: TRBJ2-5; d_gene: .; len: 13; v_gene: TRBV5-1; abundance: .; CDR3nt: TGCGCCAGCAGCTTGGAAGGGGCAGAGACCCAGTACTTC; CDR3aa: CASSLEGAETQYF
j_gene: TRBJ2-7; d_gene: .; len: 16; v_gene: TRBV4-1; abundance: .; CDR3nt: TGCGCCAGCAGCCCCACCCTAGGAGGAAAATCCTACGAGCAGTACTTC; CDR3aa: CASSPTLGGKSYEQYF
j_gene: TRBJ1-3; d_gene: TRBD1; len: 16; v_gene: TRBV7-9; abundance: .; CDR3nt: TGTGCCAGCAGCTTATCTAGGGGGCTCTCTGGAAACACCATATATTTT; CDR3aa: CASSLSRGLSGNTIYF
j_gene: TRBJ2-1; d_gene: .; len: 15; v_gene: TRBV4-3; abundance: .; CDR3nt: TGCGCCAGCAGACCATCGGGGAGAGGGAATAATGAGCAGTTCTTC; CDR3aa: CASRPSGRGNNEQFF
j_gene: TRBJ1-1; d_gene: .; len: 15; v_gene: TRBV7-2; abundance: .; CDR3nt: TGTGCCAGCAGCTTATATATGGTGAGGAACACTGAAGCTTTCTTT; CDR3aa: CASSLYMVRNTEAFF
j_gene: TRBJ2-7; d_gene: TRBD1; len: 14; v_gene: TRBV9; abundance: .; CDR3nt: TGTGCCAGCAGCCCCGGGACAGATACCTACGAGCAGTACTTC; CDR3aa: CASSPGTDTYEQYF
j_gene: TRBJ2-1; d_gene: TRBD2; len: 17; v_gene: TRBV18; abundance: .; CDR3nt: TGTGCCAGCTCACTACTAGCGGGAGCAGATACCTACAATGAGCAGTTCTTC; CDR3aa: CASSLLAGADTYNEQFF
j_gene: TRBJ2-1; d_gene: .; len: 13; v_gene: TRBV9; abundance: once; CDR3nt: TGTGCCAGCAGCGTAGGAGGGCGCGGTGAGCAGTTCTTC; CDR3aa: CASSVGGRGEQFF
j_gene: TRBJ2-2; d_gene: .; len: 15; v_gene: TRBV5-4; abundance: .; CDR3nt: TGTGCCAGCACTTCGGCGGGCTTTACCACCGGGGAGCTGTTTTTT; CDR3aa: CASTSAGFTTGELFF
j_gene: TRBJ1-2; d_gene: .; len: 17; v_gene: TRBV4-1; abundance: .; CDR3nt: TGCGCCAGCAGGGACGTAGGGGGACCGCTGACTCGGGTTGGCTACACCTTC; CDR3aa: CASRDVGGPLTRVGYTF
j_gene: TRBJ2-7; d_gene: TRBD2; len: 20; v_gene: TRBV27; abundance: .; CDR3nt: TGTGCCAGCAGTCCCCGCTCCCCCGGACTAGCGGGAGTAGGGTCCTACGAGCAGTACTTC; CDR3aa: CASSPRSPGLAGVGSYEQYF